The 8 T cell receptor beta chains reported below all come from one sample, sequenced in a study of T cell clonality in common variable immunodeficiency. Study conclusions and caveats: Reportedly, TCR beta sequences from common variable immunodeficiency showed fewer deletions and N-nucleotide insertions.

Antigen specificity for these receptors is unknown. Sequencing was performed with immunoSEQ multiplex PCR; in TCRdb, only in-frame clones are kept and a portion is missing. The sample shows 40,000 or so clones, none of them appearing just once. Sequencing was carried out using peripheral blood mononuclear cells. These receptors were taken from a human donor with common variable immunodeficiency.

The sample holds a few counts of this clone. The CDR3 end falls 3 residues outside the read, so it is completed with the germline J gene. The chain has TRBV2 and TRBJ2-7; 7 bases are shared with TRBD1. The CDR3 runs 14 residues. Germline V gene lookup returns CDR1 SNHLY and CDR2 FYNNEI. With V trimmed by 6 bases and J by 0 bases, 5 bases remained unmatched. The DNA read from the CDR3 is TGTGCCAGCAGACTGGGACAGAGCTCCTACGAG. It translates to CASRLGQSSYE. From start to end, the CDR3 is CASRLGQSSYEQYF.

This clone has a handful of counts. The read ends 3 residues before the CDR3 terminus; that terminus is restored from the germline J gene. V usage is TRBV5-1 and J usage is TRBJ1-6, with 9 bases matching TRBD1. The germline V gene encodes CDR1 SGHRS and CDR2 YFSETQ. The V gene end was trimmed by 7 bases and the J gene end by 6 bases; junction bases not matched to a gene: 11. The CDR3 loop spans 16 amino acids. The CDR3 protein is CASGTGGDGFNSPLHF. Partial CDR3 DNA: TGCGCCAGCGGCACAGGGGGCGACGGGTTTAATTCACCC.

A few counts support this clone. The read terminates 3 residues before the CDR3 end, so the remaining end is supplied by the germline J gene. The rearrangement links TRBV29-1 to TRBJ2-3; D might be TRBD2 (6 bases). The CDR3 is 16 amino acids. Germline V gene lookup returns CDR1 SQVTM and CDR2 ANQGSEA. V lost 6 bases and J lost 1, with 20 bases in between. Here the CDR3 reads CSVSIPGTGGTDTQYF. Incomplete CDR3 DNA: TGCAGCGTGAGCATCCCGGGGACGGGGGGCACAGATACG.

There are many counts of this clone. The CDR3 here is CSVADRVGQPQHF. Partial CDR3 DNA: TGCAGCGTGGCGGACAGGGTGGGTCAGCCC. V and J are TRBV29-1 and TRBJ1-5; 8 bases fit TRBD1. The read gets to within 3 residues of the CDR3 end, and the germline J gene fills in the rest. Trimming removed 6 bases from V and 6 bases from J; junction bases left unmatched: 7. Germline V gives CDR1 SQVTM, CDR2 ANQGSEA. The CDR3 is 13 residues long. Variable domain in full (rest from reference TRBV29-1 and TRBJ1-5): SAVISQKPSRDICQRGTSLTIQCQVDSQVTMMFWYRQQPGQSLTLIATANQGSEATYESGFVIDKFPISRPNLTFSTLTVSNMSPEDSSIYLCSVADRVGQPQHFGDGTRLSIL.

This clone was counted ten times or more. The observed sequence ends 3 residues before the CDR3 terminus, with the missing tail filled in from the germline J gene. The chain carries TRBV29-1 and TRBJ2-1; 8 positions match TRBD2. V lost 4 bases to trimming and J lost 5 bases; unmatched junction nucleotides: 13. Germline assignment: CDR1 SQVTM and CDR2 ANQGSEA. CDR3 size: 16 residues. The CDR3 reads CSVVIIGAGVHNEQFF. CDR3 DNA (partial): TGCAGCGTTGTGATTATAGGAGCGGGAGTCCACAATGAG.

To note about this clone: The read ends 3 residues early relative to the CDR3; the germline J gene fills the gap. V usage is TRBV19 and J usage is TRBJ1-6; D ambiguous. Germline V gives CDR1 LNHDA, CDR2 SQIVND (reference sequence). Trimming pared 9 bases from V and 0 bases from J, leaving 9 bases between. The CDR3 runs to 14 residues. The sequenced CDR3 bases are TGTGCCAGCCAAGCGGACTCCTATAATTCACCC. This sequence encodes CASQADSYNSP. The whole CDR3 reads CASQADSYNSPLHF.

At least ten counts were recorded for this clone. The CDR3 DNA, read in part, is TGCGCCAGCAGTGGAGGTAGCGGGAGCAACTACGAG. It specifies CASSGGSGSNYE. The whole CDR3 region reads CASSGGSGSNYEQYF. The rearrangement uses TRBV10-1 and TRBJ2-7; 9 bases align to TRBD2. The read ends 3 residues early relative to the CDR3; the germline J gene fills the gap. The CDR3 has 15 amino acids. CDR1 and CDR2 from the germline V gene are WNHNN and SYGVQD (reference sequence). With V trimmed by 4 bases and J by 3 bases, 7 bases remained unmatched.

This clone was found a few times. The CDR3 goes on 3 residues after the read ends, and that part is filled in from the germline J gene. The chain employs TRBV30 and TRBJ1-5; D might be TRBD1 (6 bases). Looked up from germline, CDR1 is GTSNPN and CDR2 is SVGIG (reference sequence). V was pared by 6 bases and J by 1 base, with 10 bases between. The CDR3 spans 13 residues. The DNA read from the CDR3 is TGTGCCTGTACGGACAGAAGCAATCAGCCC. Amino acid sequence: CACTDRSNQP. The whole CDR3 sequence reads CACTDRSNQPQHF.